This T cell receptor beta chain was found in a study of blood T cell repertoires in COVID-19. Study information: Sites in the United States, Italy and Spain provided acute and convalescent COVID-19 samples. The cDNA or gDNA used as material had been derived from T cells, B-cell-depleted T cells, or PBMCs.

Germline lookup yields CDR1 LNHDA and CDR2 SQIVND (reference sequence). The CDR3 length is 13 residues. V was clipped by 3 bases and J by 11 bases, with 16 bases between them. Original analysis: How many nucleated cells were present was estimated from reference gene primer amplification. Sequenced by immunoSEQ multiplex PCR; TCRdb stores in-frame clones only, minus some. That table furnishes V, J and clone size, whereas the DNA furnished D and trimming. The sample lists tens of thousands of clones, 90% occurring once. This chain joins TRBV19 and TRBJ1-1, with D perhaps TRBD1 (6 bases). The sequenced sample consisted of peripheral blood. The receptor's source is a human donor in a cohort sampled during active COVID-19. This CDR3 reads CASSILTGGQAFF. CDR3 DNA: TGTGCCAGTAGTATCTTGACGGGGGGGCAGGCTTTCTTT. Variable domain in full (rest from reference TRBV19 and TRBJ1-1): DGGITQSPKYLFRKEGQNVTLSCEQNLNHDAMYWYRQDPGQGLRLIYYSQIVNDFQKGDIAEGYSVSREKKESFPLTVTSAQKNPTAFYLCASSILTGGQAFFGQGTRLTVV.